This passage covers 6 T cell receptor beta chains from one sample sequenced in a study of CD8+CD57+ T cells in acquired aplastic anemia. Genomic DNA templated the TCR beta VDJ and CDR3 profiling. One entry per CDR3 protein, called by TCRdb with MiXCR from the reads. The data hold under 200,000 distinct CDR3 sequences, with around 40% observed a single time. Source material: sorted CD4+, CD8+, or CD8+CD57+ T cells (not recorded which) from PBMCs. These receptors were taken from a human donor in good health.

The chain links TRBV28 to TRBJ1-6; possible D gene TRBD1, 5 bases. Germline CDR1 MDHEN, CDR2 SYDVKM. The V end was cut by 5 bases, the J end by 9 bases, with 14 bases between. This CDR3 spans 14 amino acids. CDR3 nucleotides: TGTGCCAGCAGTAGAAATGGGGCTTTTTCACCCCTCCACTTT. As protein: CASSRNGAFSPLHF.

The chain uses TRBV13 and TRBJ2-3; TRBD2 matches at 9 bases. CDR1 is PRHDT, CDR2 FYEKMQ, per germline (reference sequence). The V and J ends lost 2 bases and 0 bases, in that order; junction bases with no gene match: 9. The CDR3 sequence is 18 residues long. The CDR3 region is CASSLSLAGPPSTDTQYF. Written as DNA, the CDR3 is TGTGCCAGCAGCTTAAGTCTAGCGGGACCCCCTAGCACAGATACGCAGTATTTT. Combining the CDR3 with reference TRBV13 and TRBJ2-3 gives the whole variable domain AAGVIQSPRHLIKEKRETATLKCYPIPRHDTVYWYQQGPGQDPQFLISFYEKMQSDKGSIPDRFSAQQFSDYHSELNMSSLELGDSALYFCASSLSLAGPPSTDTQYFGPGTRLTVL.

This clonotype was detected ten times or more. The V gene is TRBV9, the J gene TRBJ1-2, with D maybe TRBD1 (5 bases). This CDR3 is built from 15 residues. Trimming left V 0 bases short and J 8 bases short, with 17 bases between. Germline CDR1 is SGDLS and CDR2 is YYNGEE. The CDR3: CASSVATQTSGGYTF. The CDR3 DNA is TGTGCCAGCAGCGTAGCTACGCAAACATCAGGGGGCTACACCTTC.

The chain uses TRBV4-3 and TRBJ2-5, with D maybe TRBD2 (6 bases). Germline CDR1 LGHNA, CDR2 YSLEER. The CDR3 loop spans 18 amino acids. V shed 1 base and J shed 5 bases, with 23 bases lying between them. The CDR3 loop reads CASSQARIVLVGGETQYF. CDR3 bases: TGCGCCAGCAGCCAAGCGCGGATCGTTTTGGTGGGAGGTGAGACCCAGTACTTC.

This clonotype was found many times. V and J are TRBV14 and TRBJ1-2, with a tentative D call TRBD1 (5 bases). The CDR3 is made up of 16 amino acids. Per germline, CDR1 SGHDN and CDR2 FVKESK. The V gene lost 0 bases and the J gene lost 8 bases, with 19 bases spanning the gap. CDR3 residues: CASSQDWGLPLGGYTF. CDR3 DNA sequence: TGTGCCAGCAGCCAAGACTGGGGACTCCCATTAGGCGGCTACACCTTC.

The rearrangement joins TRBV10-3 to TRBJ1-2; 9 bases are a match to TRBD1. The CDR3 is 14 residues long. J was trimmed by 2 bases and V by 4 bases; bases with no gene match: 2. CDR1 is ENHRY, CDR2 SYGVKD, per germline. The CDR3 DNA follows: TGTGCCATCAGTGGGACAGGGGCCAACTATGGCTACACCTTC. This translates into CAISGTGANYGYTF.